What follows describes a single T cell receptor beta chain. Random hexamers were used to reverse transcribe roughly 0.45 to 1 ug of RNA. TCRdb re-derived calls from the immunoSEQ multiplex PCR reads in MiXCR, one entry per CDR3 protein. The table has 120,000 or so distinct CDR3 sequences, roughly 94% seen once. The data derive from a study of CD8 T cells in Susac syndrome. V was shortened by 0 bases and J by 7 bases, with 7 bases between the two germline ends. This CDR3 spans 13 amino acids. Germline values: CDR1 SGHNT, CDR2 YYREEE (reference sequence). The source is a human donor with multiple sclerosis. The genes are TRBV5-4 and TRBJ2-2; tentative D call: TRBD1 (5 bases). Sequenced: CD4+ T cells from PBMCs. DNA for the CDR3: TGTGCCAGCAGCTTGGCCAGGGACGGGGAGCTGTTTTTT. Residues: CASSLARDGELFF.